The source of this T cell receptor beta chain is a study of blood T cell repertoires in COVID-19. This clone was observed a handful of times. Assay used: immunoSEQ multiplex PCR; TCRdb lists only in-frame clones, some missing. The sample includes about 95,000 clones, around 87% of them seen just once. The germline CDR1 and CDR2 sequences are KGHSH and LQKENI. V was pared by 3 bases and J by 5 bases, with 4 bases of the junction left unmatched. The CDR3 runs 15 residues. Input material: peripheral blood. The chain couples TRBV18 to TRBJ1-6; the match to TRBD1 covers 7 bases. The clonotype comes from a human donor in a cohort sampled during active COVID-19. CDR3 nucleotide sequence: TGTGCCAGCTCACCGTCGACAGGGCATAATTCACCCCTCCACTTT. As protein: CASSPSTGHNSPLHF.